The 15 T cell receptor beta chains presented below share a single source sample, sequenced in a study of T cell changes during pregnancy in multiple sclerosis. TCRdb keeps only in-frame clones here, not all; method: immunoSEQ multiplex PCR. Altogether some 87,000 clones are present, about 92% being singletons, with the ten largest covering around 2.7%. The specimen comprised peripheral blood, sampled in the first trimester of pregnancy. Source of these receptors: a female donor with multiple sclerosis, enrolled in a pregnancy study.

The genes are TRBV29-1 and TRBJ2-1; TRBD2 matches at 7 bases. The CDR3 loop spans 16 amino acids. J was trimmed by 4 bases and V by 3 bases; bases with no gene match: 12. Germline V gives CDR1 SQVTM, CDR2 ANQGSEA. The CDR3 DNA is TGCAGCGTTGATTTGAGCGGGGCCTCCTATTACAATGAGCAGTTCTTC. Protein sequence: CSVDLSGASYYNEQFF.

V gene TRBV6-5 combines with J gene TRBJ1-3; 7 nucleotides align to TRBD1. After removal of 0 bases from V and 3 bases from J, the junction contained 5 bases not matched to a gene. Germline CDR1 is MNHEY and CDR2 is SVGAGI. This CDR3 spans 16 amino acids. In DNA form, the CDR3 reads TGTGCCAGCAGTTACTCTAGGGGGCCATTTGGAAACACCATATATTTT. It translates to CASSYSRGPFGNTIYF.

The chain carries TRBV29-1 and TRBJ2-7; 7 bases match TRBD2. The CDR3 contains 11 residues. J gave up 3 bases and V 7 bases, and 3 bases lay outside the gene matches. Germline lookup yields CDR1 SQVTM and CDR2 ANQGSEA. CDR3 bases: TGCAGCGCCGGGGACTACTACGAGCAGTACTTC. This gives the protein CSAGDYYEQYF.

This rearrangement joins TRBV7-8 to TRBJ2-1; TRBD2 agrees at 13 bases. CDR1 is SGHVS and CDR2 is FQNEAQ in the germline V gene. The ends lost 8 bases at V and 4 bases at J; junction bases unmatched: 2. This CDR3 region has 14 residues. In DNA, the CDR3 is TGTGCCAGCGGGGGACTAGCGGGATACAATGAGCAGTTCTTC. This translates into CASGGLAGYNEQFF.

The chain carries TRBV20-1 and TRBJ1-2; D is undetermined. The CDR3 loop spans 10 amino acids. Trimming removed 7 bases from V and 3 bases from J, with 6 bases in between. Germline V gives CDR1 DFQATT, CDR2 SNEGSKA (reference sequence). The CDR3 nucleotides read TGCAGTGTTATAGACTATGGCTACACCTTC. This gives the protein CSVIDYGYTF.

The V call is TRBV14, the J call TRBJ1-1; D is possibly TRBD1 (6 bases). CDR1 SGHDN and CDR2 FVKESK come from the germline V gene. This CDR3 is 14 amino acids long. Trimming stripped 4 bases from V and 5 bases from J, with 14 bases between. The CDR3 spells CASSPHHRVTEAFF. The CDR3 nucleotides read TGTGCCAGCAGCCCCCACCACAGGGTGACTGAAGCTTTCTTT.

DNA for the CDR3: TGTGCCACCGGGACTTTCAATGAGCAGTTCTTC. It codes for CATGTFNEQFF. The chain employs TRBV6-4 and TRBJ2-1, with D tentatively TRBD2 (6 bases). V was trimmed by 10 bases and J by 6 bases, leaving 10 bases between them. This CDR3 contains 11 residues. Germline lookup yields CDR1 MRHNA and CDR2 SNTAGT.

The rearrangement links TRBV5-6 to TRBJ2-7; D gene ambiguous. Germline V gene sequence: CDR1 SGHDT, CDR2 YYEEEE. This CDR3 has 13 residues. V dropped 1 base and J dropped 0 bases, with 5 bases sitting between them. CDR3 bases: TGTGCCAGCAGCTTGTCTAGCTCCTACGAGCAGTACTTC. Translation gives CASSLSSSYEQYF.

The rearrangement links TRBV28 to TRBJ2-3, with a tentative D call TRBD2 (6 bases). This CDR3 spans 14 amino acids. CDR1 is MDHEN and CDR2 is SYDVKM in the germline V gene. Trimming left V 4 bases short and J 5 bases short, with 13 bases between. In DNA, the CDR3 is TGTGCCAGCAGTTCGGGAGTATGGGGAGATACGCAGTATTTT. Protein: CASSSGVWGDTQYF.

The chain joins TRBV7-9 to TRBJ2-7; TRBD2 might be the D (7 bases). Germline assignment: CDR1 SEHNR and CDR2 FQNEAQ (reference sequence). The germline V and J ends were trimmed by 5 bases and 2 bases, with 13 bases remaining between them. CDR3 length: 14 amino acids. The DNA for the CDR3 is TGTGCCAGCAGCCCACGGGGGGCCCCCTACGAGCAGTACTTC. This gives the protein CASSPRGAPYEQYF.

The J gene is TRBJ2-7, the V gene TRBV10-3, with TRBD2 matching over 9 bases. Trimming at V came to 6 bases and at J to 2 bases, leaving 11 bases not matched to a gene. This CDR3 is built from 16 residues. CDR1 and CDR2 (germline): ENHRY, SYGVKD. The CDR3 protein is CAISQLAGGGAYEQYF. The CDR3, as DNA: TGTGCCATCAGCCAACTAGCGGGTGGTGGGGCCTACGAGCAGTACTTC.

This clone was observed once. The V gene is TRBV23-1, the J gene TRBJ2-7; 8 bases are shared with TRBD1. TRBV23-1 is reported as an ORF; its role is uncertain. The trim removed 4 bases at V and 4 bases at J, leaving 15 bases unmatched. The CDR3 is made up of 17 amino acids. The CDR3: CASSPPSYRGIYYEQYF. DNA of the CDR3: TGCGCCAGCAGTCCCCCGTCCTACAGGGGGATATATTACGAGCAGTACTTC.

V gene TRBV5-4 combines with J gene TRBJ1-4; maybe TRBD1 (6 bases). Germline V lookup: CDR1 SGHNT, CDR2 YYREEE (reference sequence). The CDR3 spans 17 residues. V was pared by 1 base and J by 0 bases, with 13 bases between. The CDR3 sequence is CASSLLRGPATNEKLFF. CDR3 sequence (DNA): TGTGCCAGCAGCTTGCTCAGGGGCCCTGCAACTAATGAAAAACTGTTTTTT.

V usage is TRBV28 and J usage is TRBJ2-1; TRBD1 is a possible D gene (5 bases). The CDR3 covers 11 residues. Trimming took 6 bases from V and 8 from J, leaving 8 bases between them. The germline CDR1 and CDR2 sequences are MDHEN and SYDVKM. This chain's CDR3 is CASSRVHEQFF. The CDR3, as DNA: TGTGCCAGCAGCAGGGTCCATGAGCAGTTCTTC.

V usage is TRBV15 and J usage is TRBJ2-7; 8 nucleotides match TRBD1. The CDR3 has 17 residues. Per germline, CDR1 LNHNV and CDR2 YYDKDF (reference sequence). V lost 3 bases and J lost 7; bases outside the gene matches: 17. The CDR3 loop reads CATSSGLGTGGVREQYF. The CDR3 DNA sequence: TGTGCCACCAGCAGTGGCCTTGGGACAGGAGGTGTGAGAGAGCAGTACTTC.